Given below is one T cell receptor (beta chain) in context. Original processing methods: Nucleated cell counts were estimated from reference gene primer amplification. TCRdb's table, derived via immunoSEQ multiplex PCR, lists solely in-frame clones and lacks some. That table furnishes V, J and clone size, whereas the DNA furnished D and trimming. The table lists about 370,000 clones, around 90% of them singletons. The V and J ends lost 5 bases and 0 bases respectively, with 10 bases between them. The CDR3 consists of 14 residues. In germline, CDR1 is SGHTA, CDR2 FQGNSA. The sample originates from a study of blood T cell repertoires in COVID-19. Study in general: Both acute and convalescent COVID-19 samples were obtained from the United States, Italy and Spain. Nucleic acid was either cDNA or gDNA, and it came from T cells, B-cell-depleted T cells, or PBMCs.

The clonotype comes from a man between 18 and 29 years old with active or convalescent COVID-19. The V and J genes are TRBV7-2 and TRBJ1-2, with D hard to call. Specimen: peripheral blood. The CDR3 protein is CASSPALANYGYTF. The CDR3 region has the DNA TGTGCCAGCAGCCCCGCGTTAGCTAACTATGGCTACACCTTC.